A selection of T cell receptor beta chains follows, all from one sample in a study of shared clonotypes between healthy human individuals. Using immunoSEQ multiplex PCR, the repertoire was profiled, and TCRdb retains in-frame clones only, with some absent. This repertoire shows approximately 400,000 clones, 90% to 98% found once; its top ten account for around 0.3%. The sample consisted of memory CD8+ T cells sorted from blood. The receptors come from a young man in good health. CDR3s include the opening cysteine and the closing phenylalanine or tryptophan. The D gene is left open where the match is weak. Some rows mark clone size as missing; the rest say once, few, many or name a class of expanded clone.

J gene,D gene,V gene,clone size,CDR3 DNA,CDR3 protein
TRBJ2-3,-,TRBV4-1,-,TGCGCCAGCAGCCTCCTAGCAGGGGAGTCGCATACGCAGTATTTT,CASSLLAGESHTQYF
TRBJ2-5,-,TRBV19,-,TGTGCCAGTAGATCCGCCCAAGAGACCCAGTACTTC,CASRSAQETQYF
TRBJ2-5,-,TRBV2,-,TGTGCCAGCAGATTCGGCAGGGACAAAGAGACCCAGTACTTC,CASRFGRDKETQYF
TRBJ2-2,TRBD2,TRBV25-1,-,TGTGCCAGCACCATGACTAGCGGGAACACCGGGGAGCTGTTTTTT,CASTMTSGNTGELFF
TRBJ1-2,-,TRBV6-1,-,TGTGCCAGCAGTGAACGGGGCCCCTATGGCTACACCTTC,CASSERGPYGYTF
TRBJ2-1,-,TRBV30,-,TGTGCCTGGAGTGTATGGGACCCATTGCTGTTCTTC,CAWSVWDPLLFF
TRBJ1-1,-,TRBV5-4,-,TGTGCCAGCAGAAAATCGACGGGCCAAAGGGACACTGAAGCTTTCTTT,CASRKSTGQRDTEAFF
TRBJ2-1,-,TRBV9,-,TGTGCCAGCAGCGTAGCGTACGAGTACAATGAGCAGTTCTTC,CASSVAYEYNEQFF
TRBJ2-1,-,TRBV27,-,TGTGCCAGCAGTTGGGCCAGAAACAATGAGCAGTTCTTC,CASSWARNNEQFF
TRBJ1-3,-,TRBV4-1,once,TGCGCCAGCAGCCAAGAACCAGTAACTGGAAACACCATATATTTT,CASSQEPVTGNTIYF
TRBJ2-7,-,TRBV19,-,TGTGCCAGTAGTCAGGGATACGCTCCCTCCTACGAGCAGTACTTC,CASSQGYAPSYEQYF
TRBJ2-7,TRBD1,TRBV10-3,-,TGTGCCATCAGCCCTGACAGGGGGCACCCCTACGAGCAGTACTTC,CAISPDRGHPYEQYF
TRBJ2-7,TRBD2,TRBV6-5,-,TGTGCCAGCAGTTACCGCAGGACTAGCGGGGGCTACGAGCAGTACTTC,CASSYRRTSGGYEQYF
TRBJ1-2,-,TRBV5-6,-,TGTGCCAGCAGCTTGGCCGTTAGGGGGTACCTTAACTTTTATGGCTACACCTTC,CASSLAVRGYLNFYGYTF
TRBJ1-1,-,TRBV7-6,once,TGTGCCAGCAGCTCGAGACCGAACACTGAAGCTTTCTTT,CASSSRPNTEAFF
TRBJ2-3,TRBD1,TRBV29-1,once,TGCAGCGTTACGACAGGGTCGGTCGCAGATACGCAGTATTTT,CSVTTGSVADTQYF
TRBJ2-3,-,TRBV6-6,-,TGTGCCAGCAGTTACTCGACCATGTCCACAGATACGCAGTATTTT,CASSYSTMSTDTQYF
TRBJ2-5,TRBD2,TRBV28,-,TGTGCCAGCAGTTTGGTAAGGGAGGGCCTTCAAGAGACCCAGTACTTC,CASSLVREGLQETQYF
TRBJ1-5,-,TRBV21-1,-,TGTGCCAGCAGCAAAGAAGGTTGCGGGTGCAATCAGCCCCAGCATTTT,CASSKEGCGCNQPQHF
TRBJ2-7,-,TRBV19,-,TGTGCCAGTAGTGCCGGTACTGAGGTTTACGAGCAGTACTTC,CASSAGTEVYEQYF
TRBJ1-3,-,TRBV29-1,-,TGCAGCGTAAGGGACTCTGGAAACACCATATATTTT,CSVRDSGNTIYF
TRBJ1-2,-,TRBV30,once,TGTGCCTGGAGTTCCGGGGGCGCGAACTATGGCTACACCTTC,CAWSSGGANYGYTF
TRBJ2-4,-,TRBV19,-,TGTGCCAGTAGTATACCTCAAAACATTCAGTACTTC,CASSIPQNIQYF
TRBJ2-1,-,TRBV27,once,TGTGCCAGCGGACAGTGGGGATACAATGAGCAGTTCTTC,CASGQWGYNEQFF
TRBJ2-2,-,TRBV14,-,TGTGCCAGCAGCCAACGGACAGTCGCGAACACCGGGGAGCTGTTTTTT,CASSQRTVANTGELFF
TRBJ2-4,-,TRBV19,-,TGTGCCAGTAGATTCGGAGGGGACAAAAACATTCAGTACTTC,CASRFGGDKNIQYF
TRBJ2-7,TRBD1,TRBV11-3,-,TGTGCCAGCAGCTCCGGGACAGGGGTCGACGAGCAGTACTTC,CASSSGTGVDEQYF
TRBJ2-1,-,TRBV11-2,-,TGTGCCAGCAGCTTAGCTCCACCTTACAATGAGCAGTTCTTC,CASSLAPPYNEQFF
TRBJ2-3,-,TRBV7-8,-,TGTGCCAGCAGCTTCCCCTCGAGTCGTGGGAGCCCTAGCACAGATACGCAGTATTTT,CASSFPSSRGSPSTDTQYF
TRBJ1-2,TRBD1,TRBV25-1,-,TGTGCCAGCAGTTCCCCTGGGACAGTCTATGGCTACACCTTC,CASSSPGTVYGYTF
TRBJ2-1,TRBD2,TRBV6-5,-,TGTGCCAGCAAAGTGGGCGGGAGAGGCGAGCAGTTCTTC,CASKVGGRGEQFF
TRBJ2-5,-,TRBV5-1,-,TGCGCCAGCAGCTATCAGGGGTCCTACCAAGAGACCCAGTACTTC,CASSYQGSYQETQYF
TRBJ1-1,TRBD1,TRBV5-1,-,TGCGCCAGCAGCTTGCGGACAGGGATAAACACTGAAGCTTTCTTT,CASSLRTGINTEAFF
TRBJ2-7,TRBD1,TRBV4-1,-,TGCGCCAGCAGCCTAAACAGGGGGCAGGGCGAGCAGTACTTC,CASSLNRGQGEQYF
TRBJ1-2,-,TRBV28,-,TGTGCCAGCAGTTTATACCGTACTGGATATGGCTACACCTTC,CASSLYRTGYGYTF
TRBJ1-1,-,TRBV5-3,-,TGTGCCAGAAGCCCGGGGGGCGCAGGGTACACTGAAGCTTTCTTT,CARSPGGAGYTEAFF
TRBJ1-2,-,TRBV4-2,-,TGTGCCAGCAGCCAAGCCCCTCCATCTGTAGGCTACACCTTC,CASSQAPPSVGYTF
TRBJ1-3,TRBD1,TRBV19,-,TGTGCCAGTAGTCCACTAGACAGGGGGCGAACTGGAAACACCATATATTTT,CASSPLDRGRTGNTIYF
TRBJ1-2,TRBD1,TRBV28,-,TGTGCCAGCAGTCTACAGGGGCTTAACTATGGCTACACCTTC,CASSLQGLNYGYTF
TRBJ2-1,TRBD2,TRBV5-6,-,TGTGCCAGCAGCCATGCCGGGACTAGCGGCCTTAGCTCCTACAATGAGCAGTTCTTC,CASSHAGTSGLSSYNEQFF